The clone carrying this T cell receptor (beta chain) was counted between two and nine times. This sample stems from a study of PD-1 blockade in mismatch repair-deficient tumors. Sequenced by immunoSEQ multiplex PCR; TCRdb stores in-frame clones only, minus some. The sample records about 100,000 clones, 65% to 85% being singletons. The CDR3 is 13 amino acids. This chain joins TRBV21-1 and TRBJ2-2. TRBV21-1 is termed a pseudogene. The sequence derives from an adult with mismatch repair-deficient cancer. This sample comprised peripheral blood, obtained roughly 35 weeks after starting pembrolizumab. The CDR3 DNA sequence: TGTGCCAGCAGCACCCGGATCACCGGGGAGCTGTTTTTT. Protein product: CASSTRITGELFF.